This passage covers 26 T cell receptor beta chains from one sample sequenced in a study of shared clonotypes between healthy human individuals. Sequencing was performed with immunoSEQ multiplex PCR; in TCRdb, only in-frame clones are kept and a portion is missing. This table has around 560,000 clones, around 95% appearing once. CD45RO-negative cells were positively selected for CCR7, leaving out terminally differentiated effector memory CD45RA+ cells. The sequenced sample consisted of naive CD8+ T cells sorted from blood. The receptors derive from a woman in her twenties or thirties in good health.

The chain couples TRBV28 to TRBJ2-3; 13 bases map to TRBD2. CDR1 MDHEN and CDR2 SYDVKM come from the germline V gene. There are 15 residues in the CDR3. V shed 10 bases and J 6 bases; nucleotides not matched to a gene: 10. The DNA of the CDR3 is TGTGCCATCAGCCGGACTAGCGGGAGATCGGATACGCAGTATTTT. It translates to CAISRTSGRSDTQYF.

The genes are TRBV13 and TRBJ2-5; D is unresolved. This CDR3 has 12 residues. Germline V gene lookup returns CDR1 PRHDT and CDR2 FYEKMQ (reference sequence). Trimming left V 5 bases short and J 2 bases short, with 6 bases between. The CDR3 DNA reads as TGTGCCAGCAGCGTGGGACAAGAGACCCAGTACTTC. Its translation is CASSVGQETQYF.

The chain is built from TRBV7-9 and TRBJ1-2, with a possible D match to TRBD1 (5 bases). The ends were cut back, 6 bases at V and 5 bases at J, with 13 bases in the middle. CDR1 and CDR2 (germline): SEHNR, FQNEAQ (reference sequence). The CDR3 runs to 13 residues. The CDR3 DNA follows: TGTGCCAGCAGATTGCCGGGACTTTATGGCTACACCTTC. Amino acid sequence: CASRLPGLYGYTF. The entire variable domain, with the rest obtained from reference TRBV7-9 and TRBJ1-2, is as follows: DTGVSQNPRHKITKRGQNVTFRCDPISEHNRLYWYRQTLGQGPEFLTYFQNEAQLEKSRLLSDRFSAERPKGSFSTLEIQRTEQGDSAMYLCASRLPGLYGYTFGSGTRLTVV.

CDR3 loop: CASSMWSDQPQHF. The CDR3 nucleotides are TGTGCCAGTAGTATGTGGTCTGATCAGCCCCAGCATTTT. The chain uses TRBV19 and TRBJ1-5, with D hard to call. This CDR3 region has 13 residues. Deletions cut 3 bases from V and 5 bases from J, with 8 bases between. The V gene's germline CDR1 is LNHDA and CDR2 SQIVND (reference sequence).

The chain couples TRBV11-2 to TRBJ2-5; maybe TRBD2 (5 bases). The CDR3 has 16 residues. The germline V gene encodes CDR1 SGHAT and CDR2 FQNNGV. The V and J ends lost 4 bases and 0 bases respectively, with 15 bases between them. Here the CDR3 reads CASSSGWLGDQETQYF. As DNA, the CDR3 is TGTGCCAGCAGCTCGGGGTGGCTTGGGGACCAAGAGACCCAGTACTTC.

The chain recombines TRBV5-6 with TRBJ1-2; weak D call: TRBD1 (6 bases). This CDR3 region has 16 residues. CDR1 and CDR2 from the germline V gene are SGHDT and YYEEEE. The ends were cut back, 0 bases at V and 3 bases at J, with 15 bases in the middle. As DNA, the CDR3 is TGTGCCAGCAGCTTGGGGGCCTCGACAGGATACTATGGCTACACCTTC. This translates into CASSLGASTGYYGYTF.

The CDR3: CASSFSGGMDNEQFF. The CDR3, as DNA: TGTGCCAGCAGCTTTTCGGGAGGTATGGACAATGAGCAGTTCTTC. The V and J genes are TRBV7-3 and TRBJ2-1; TRBD2 matches at 7 bases. CDR3 size: 15 residues. Unmatched junction bases numbered 7, after V lost 3 bases and J lost 5 bases. Germline CDR1 and CDR2: SGHTA and FQGTGA.

This chain joins TRBV4-1 and TRBJ2-7; D may correspond to TRBD1 or TRBD2 (5 bases each). The CDR3 length is 15 residues. Looked up from germline, CDR1 is MGHRA and CDR2 is YSYEKL. The V and J ends lost 4 bases and 2 bases respectively, with 15 bases between them. The CDR3: CASSPRVGVAYEQYF. For the CDR3, the DNA is TGCGCCAGCAGCCCCCGGGTGGGGGTCGCCTACGAGCAGTACTTC.

Of note for this clone: Other DNA sequences of this sample code for an identical CDR3. J is TRBJ2-1 and V is TRBV27; D possibly uses TRBD1 or TRBD2 (6 bases each). Germline-derived CDR1 and CDR2 are MNHEY and SMNVEV (reference sequence). The V gene lost 1 base and the J gene lost 0 bases, with 13 bases spanning the gap. The CDR3 totals 17 residues. CDR3 coding DNA: TGTGCCAGCAGTTTATTGGGGGGCGGTAGCTCCTACAATGAGCAGTTCTTC. Its translation is CASSLLGGGSSYNEQFF.

V gene TRBV19 combines with J gene TRBJ1-5, with D uncertain. Germline CDR1 and CDR2: LNHDA and SQIVND (reference sequence). Trimming shortened V by 10 bases and J by 6 bases, and 25 bases separated the two germline ends. The length of the CDR3 is 16 residues. This CDR3 reads CATREGEDPSGQPQHF. The DNA for the CDR3 is TGTGCCACTAGAGAGGGAGAAGATCCGAGCGGTCAGCCCCAGCATTTT. The complete variable domain, with remaining parts taken from reference TRBV19 and TRBJ1-5, reads DGGITQSPKYLFRKEGQNVTLSCEQNLNHDAMYWYRQDPGQGLRLIYYSQIVNDFQKGDIAEGYSVSREKKESFPLTVTSAQKNPTAFYLCATREGEDPSGQPQHFGDGTRLSIL.

The chain is built from TRBV9 and TRBJ2-1; TRBD1 matches at 9 bases. Trimming removed 4 bases from V and 10 bases from J; junction bases left unmatched: 6. From germline, CDR1 is SGDLS and CDR2 YYNGEE. This CDR3 has 13 residues. CDR3 coding DNA: TGTGCCAGCAGCCTACAGGGGGCGTGGGAGCAGTTCTTC. Residues: CASSLQGAWEQFF. The variable domain in full, completed from reference TRBV9 and TRBJ2-1, reads DSGVTQTPKHLITATGQRVTLRCSPRSGDLSVYWYQQSLDQGLQFLIQYYNGEERAKGNILERFSAQQFPDLHSELNLSSLELGDSALYFCASSLQGAWEQFFGPGTRLTVL.

The gene calls are TRBV9 and TRBJ1-2; tentative D call: TRBD1 (5 bases). V lost 4 bases and J lost 9, with 16 bases in between. Per germline, CDR1 SGDLS and CDR2 YYNGEE. This CDR3 is built from 13 residues. CDR3 sequence (DNA): TGTGCCAGCAGCCCCTGGGGGGGTAGCAGCTACACCTTC. Translated: CASSPWGGSSYTF. Drawing the rest from reference TRBV9 and TRBJ1-2, the complete variable domain is DSGVTQTPKHLITATGQRVTLRCSPRSGDLSVYWYQQSLDQGLQFLIQYYNGEERAKGNILERFSAQQFPDLHSELNLSSLELGDSALYFCASSPWGGSSYTFGSGTRLTVV.

This rearrangement joins TRBV27 to TRBJ2-3, with TRBD1 as a possible D gene (5 bases). V was pared by 1 base and J by 3 bases, with 8 bases between. The CDR3 covers 14 residues. The germline CDR1 and CDR2 sequences are MNHEY and SMNVEV (reference sequence). CDR3 in amino acids: CASSLWGPTDTQYF. The CDR3 region has the DNA TGTGCCAGCAGTTTATGGGGCCCAACAGATACGCAGTATTTT.

The genes are TRBV6-5 and TRBJ2-7; weak D call: TRBD2 (6 bases). Trimming took off 0 bases at V and 3 bases at J, with 15 bases between the two ends. Germline V gene sequence: CDR1 MNHEY, CDR2 SVGAGI. This CDR3 comprises 16 residues. This CDR3 reads CASSYSIGGKVYEQYF. The DNA of the CDR3 is TGTGCCAGCAGTTACTCGATTGGGGGGAAAGTCTACGAGCAGTACTTC.

J is TRBJ2-7 and V is TRBV7-9, with 7 bases lining up with TRBD1. Germline values: CDR1 SEHNR, CDR2 FQNEAQ (reference sequence). The CDR3 totals 12 residues. Trimming cost V 7 bases and J 2 bases; bases outside gene matches: 2. CDR3 amino acids: CASTGTAYEQYF. Written as DNA, the CDR3 is TGTGCCAGCACCGGGACAGCCTACGAGCAGTACTTC.

The chain recombines TRBV7-6 with TRBJ2-7, with unresolved D. This CDR3 spans 16 amino acids. V lost 4 bases and J 6 bases, leaving 22 bases between the germline ends. Germline-derived CDR1 and CDR2 are SGHVS and FNYEAQ. DNA for the CDR3: TGTGCCAGCAGCTCCAACACCGCTGGGCCTAAATCCGAGCAGTACTTC. It specifies CASSSNTAGPKSEQYF.

V and J are TRBV19 and TRBJ2-5; the D is unclear. Trimming took off 6 bases at V and 2 bases at J, with 4 bases between the two ends. Per the germline V gene, CDR1 is LNHDA and CDR2 is SQIVND (reference sequence). The CDR3 consists of 11 residues. The CDR3 nucleotides are TGTGCCAGTAGCCAGCAAGAGACCCAGTACTTC. Amino acid sequence: CASSQQETQYF.

The rearrangement links TRBV6-5 to TRBJ1-5, with D maybe TRBD1 (6 bases). The CDR3 has 15 amino acids. CDR1 is MNHEY, CDR2 SVGAGI, per germline. Deletions cut 5 bases from V and 2 bases from J, with 13 bases between. The chain's CDR3 is CASSVTGRRNQPQHF. The CDR3 nucleotides read TGTGCCAGCAGTGTAACAGGGAGGCGCAATCAGCCCCAGCATTTT.

On this clone: The junction departs from germline at one end; a sequencing error may be responsible. Within the sample, other DNA sequences also encode this same CDR3. The chain carries TRBV7-6 and TRBJ2-3; 11 bases fit TRBD2. Per germline, CDR1 SGHVS and CDR2 FNYEAQ. This CDR3 region has 14 residues. CDR3 region: CASSLAGGQDTQYF. The DNA of the CDR3 is TGTGCCAGCAGTTTAGCGGGAGGGCAAGATACGCAGTATTTT. The variable domain in full, completed from reference TRBV7-6 and TRBJ2-3, reads GAGVSQSPRYKVTKRGQDVALRCDPISGHVSLYWYRQALGQGPEFLTYFNYEAQQDKSGLPNDRFSAERPEGSISTLTIQRTEQRDSAMYRCASSLAGGQDTQYFGPGTRLTVL.

The chain is built from TRBV27 and TRBJ2-7, with a tentative D call TRBD1 (6 bases). Germline CDR1 and CDR2: MNHEY and SMNVEV (reference sequence). The CDR3 spans 13 residues. Deletions cut 6 bases from V and 3 bases from J, with 12 bases between. The CDR3 nucleotides are TGTGCCAGCAGGGGGGACAAAAACTACGAGCAGTACTTC. Encoded protein: CASRGDKNYEQYF.

J is TRBJ1-2 and V is TRBV4-1, with TRBD1 as a possible D gene (6 bases). Looked up from germline, CDR1 is MGHRA and CDR2 is YSYEKL. Trimming removed 0 bases from V and 5 bases from J, with 10 bases in between. The length of the CDR3 is 14 residues. Written as DNA, the CDR3 is TGCGCCAGCAGCCAAGAAGGCAGGGGATATGGCTACACCTTC. This codes for CASSQEGRGYGYTF.

The V gene is TRBV29-1, the J gene TRBJ2-1; TRBD1 agrees at 9 bases. CDR3 length equals 16 residues. V was pared by 0 bases and J by 6 bases, with 9 bases of the junction left unmatched. CDR1 and CDR2 (germline): SQVTM, ANQGSEA. In DNA, the CDR3 is TGCAGCGTTGAAGATGGCACAGGGGGCTTAGGCAATGAGCAGTTCTTC. Translation gives CSVEDGTGGLGNEQFF.

This chain links TRBV28 with TRBJ2-1; D unresolved. Germline V gives CDR1 MDHEN, CDR2 SYDVKM. V lost 2 bases and J lost 7, with 15 bases in between. The CDR3 consists of 15 residues. The CDR3 nucleotides read TGTGCCAGCAGTTTAATTGTCGGCCCGTCGAATGAGCAGTTCTTC. This gives the protein CASSLIVGPSNEQFF.

V is TRBV25-1 and J is TRBJ2-5; unclear D gene. Germline V CDR1 and CDR2: MGHDK, SYGVNS. This CDR3 region has 14 residues. Trimming cost V 2 bases and J 0 bases, with 7 bases left between them. CDR3 residues: CASSEGQYQETQYF. The CDR3 bases are TGTGCCAGCAGTGAAGGGCAGTACCAAGAGACCCAGTACTTC.

The chain carries TRBV2 and TRBJ2-7; 7 bases fit TRBD2. Per the germline V gene, CDR1 is SNHLY and CDR2 is FYNNEI. There are 14 residues in the CDR3. After removal of 11 bases from V and 7 bases from J, the junction contained 17 bases not matched to a gene. CDR3 DNA sequence: TGTGCCGGCGGCGACGGGGGGAGGAGCGGAGAGCAGTACTTC. Protein: CAGGDGGRSGEQYF.

This clone showed up just once. The V and J genes are TRBV7-9 and TRBJ2-7; 14 positions agree with TRBD2. Germline V CDR1 and CDR2: SEHNR, FQNEAQ (reference sequence). V was clipped by 5 bases and J by 5 bases; unmatched bases: 11. The CDR3 is 17 amino acids. CDR3 bases: TGTGCCAGCAGCCACCAAGGGACTAGCGGGAGTTTGGACGAGCAGTACTTC. This gives the protein CASSHQGTSGSLDEQYF.